These T cell receptor beta chains were read from a single sample in a study of blood T cell repertoires in COVID-19. Profiled with immunoSEQ multiplex PCR; TCRdb holds only in-frame clones, not every one. The table includes 250,000 or so clones, more than 80% detected once. The sample consisted of PBMCs or T cells enriched from blood (not recorded which). The receptor source for this set is a woman aged 25-40 years with acute COVID-19. Each CDR3 is given with its conserved first and last residue. The order of the fields is V gene, D gene, J gene, clone size, CDR3 DNA, CDR3 protein. D genes are given only for firm matches. Only some rows state a clone size, as once, few, many or a class for expanded clones.

TRBV4-2	TRBD1	TRBJ1-2	NA	TGTGCCAGCAGCCAACGAACCGACAGGGGGCACGGCTATGGCTACACCTTC	CASSQRTDRGHGYGYTF
TRBV5-5	TRBD2	TRBJ2-3	NA	TGTGCCAGCAGCGGCGTTGGACTAGCGGGAACAGATACGCAGTATTTT	CASSGVGLAGTDTQYF
TRBV7-2	TRBD1	TRBJ2-7	NA	TGTGCCAGCAGCTACGACAGGGGGCGCGAGCAGTACTTC	CASSYDRGREQYF
TRBV6-4	NA	TRBJ2-2	NA	TGTGCCAGCGCCTGGGAGGCGAACACCGGGGAGCTGTTTTTT	CASAWEANTGELFF
TRBV7-2	TRBD1	TRBJ1-3	NA	TGTGCCAGCAGCTTAGTTGCAGGACAGGCCAGCACCATATATTTT	CASSLVAGQASTIYF
TRBV5-6	NA	TRBJ1-2	NA	TGTGCCAGCAGCTTGTACAGGGACGGCTACACCTTC	CASSLYRDGYTF
TRBV18	NA	TRBJ1-2	NA	TGTGCCAGCTCCCACTCCCAGGGCGACGGCTACACCTTC	CASSHSQGDGYTF
TRBV28	NA	TRBJ1-1	NA	TGTGCCAGCAGAATCAGGGGCCACAGCGAAGCTTTCTTT	CASRIRGHSEAFF
TRBV29-1	TRBD2	TRBJ2-3	once	TGCAGCGTCACCGGGACTAGCCTGACGCAGTATTTT	CSVTGTSLTQYF
TRBV6-2/TRBV6-3	TRBD2	TRBJ2-7	NA	TGTGCCAGCAGTTCCCCACCGGGGCGGGAGGGCTCTCCCTACGAGCAGTACTTC	CASSSPPGREGSPYEQYF
TRBV5-8	NA	TRBJ2-7	NA	TGTGCCAGCAGGCGCGGGACGGATTCCTACGAGCAGTACTTC	CASRRGTDSYEQYF
TRBV15	NA	TRBJ2-2	NA	TGTGCCACCAGCAGAGATTTCACAGTAACCGGGGAGCTGTTTTTT	CATSRDFTVTGELFF
TRBV7-6	NA	TRBJ2-5	NA	TGTGCCAGCAGCTTATTGGGGAGCCAAGAGACCCAGTACTTC	CASSLLGSQETQYF
TRBV9	NA	TRBJ2-3	NA	TGTGCCAGCAGCGAGACTATTCATAGCACAGATACGCAGTATTTT	CASSETIHSTDTQYF
TRBV28	NA	TRBJ1-2	NA	TGTGCCAGCAGTTTCGATGAGCCCCGCTATGGCTACACCTTC	CASSFDEPRYGYTF
TRBV24-1	NA	TRBJ1-1	NA	TGTGCCACCAGTGATTCCAGGGTGGGCACTGAAGCTTTCTTT	CATSDSRVGTEAFF
TRBV11-2	NA	TRBJ2-2	NA	TGTGCCAGCAGCTTATTGTCAGGTGGAACCGGGGAGCTGTTTTTT	CASSLLSGGTGELFF
TRBV7-9	NA	TRBJ2-3	NA	TGTGCCAGCAGCTTTCAATCAGATACGCAGTATTTT	CASSFQSDTQYF
TRBV28	TRBD2	TRBJ2-5	NA	TGTGCCAGCAGTCCCTCTAGCGGGAGGGCCTCGGTTAGGGCAGAGACCCAGTACTTC	CASSPSSGRASVRAETQYF
TRBV11-2	TRBD1	TRBJ1-5	NA	TGTGCCAGCAGCTTGACAGGGGCAGGGAATCAGCCCCAGCATTTT	CASSLTGAGNQPQHF
TRBV18	TRBD2	TRBJ2-1	NA	TGTGCCAGCTCACTAGCGGGAACAACCTACAATGAGCAGTTCTTC	CASSLAGTTYNEQFF
TRBV4-1	NA	TRBJ1-2	NA	TGCGCCAGCAGCCAAGAATATGACACCACGTGGAGGTCCTATGGCTACACCTTC	CASSQEYDTTWRSYGYTF
TRBV5-1	NA	TRBJ2-5	NA	TGCGCCAGCAGCTTGGTCCCGGAGCGCCAAGAGACCCAGTACTTC	CASSLVPERQETQYF
TRBV6-1	NA	TRBJ2-3	NA	TGTGCCAGCAGTGAATTAGGTAGCGCAGATACGCAGTATTTT	CASSELGSADTQYF
TRBV3-1/TRBV3-2	TRBD2	TRBJ2-3	NA	TGTGCCAGCAGCCAAGGTGCGGGACTAGCGGGAGATACGCAGTATTTT	CASSQGAGLAGDTQYF
TRBV11-2	TRBD2	TRBJ2-1	NA	TGTGCCAGCAGCCTATACCCTAGCGGGAGCTCCTACAATGAGCAGTTCTTC	CASSLYPSGSSYNEQFF
TRBV12-5	NA	TRBJ1-1	once	TGTGCTAGTGGTTCGCTCCGAAGACCAGGGACTGAAGCTTTCTTT	CASGSLRRPGTEAFF
TRBV4-2	NA	TRBJ1-6	NA	TGTGCCAGCAGCCAACCCACAATAGAGGGATCACCCCTCCACTTT	CASSQPTIEGSPLHF
TRBV10-3	NA	TRBJ1-2	NA	TGTGCCATCAGTGCAGAATGGTATGGCTACACCTTC	CAISAEWYGYTF
TRBV3-1/TRBV3-2	TRBD1	TRBJ1-1	once	TGTGCCAGCAGCCAAGAACAGGGGTCCACTGAAGCTTTCTTT	CASSQEQGSTEAFF
TRBV28	NA	TRBJ1-1	NA	TGTGCCAGCAGTATGGGGGGTTTTAACACTGAAGCTTTCTTT	CASSMGGFNTEAFF
TRBV18	TRBD2	TRBJ2-7	NA	TGTGCCAGCTCACCCGAACTAGCGGGAGGGGGTACCGAGCAGTACTTC	CASSPELAGGGTEQYF
TRBV5-4	NA	TRBJ2-4	NA	TGTGCCAGCAGCCAGTGGGAGAGTACCAAAAACATTCAGTACTTC	CASSQWESTKNIQYF
TRBV15	NA	TRBJ2-7	NA	TGTGCCACCAGCAGAGATCTAGGTAAAACCTACGAGCAGTACTTC	CATSRDLGKTYEQYF
TRBV3-1/TRBV3-2	TRBD1	TRBJ1-2	NA	TGTGCCAGCAGCCAAGAAGGGACAGGGCAATATGGCTACACCTTC	CASSQEGTGQYGYTF
TRBV18	TRBD2	TRBJ2-1	NA	TGTGCCAGCTCACCACGGGCAGGGAGTCCTAGCGGGGCGTACAATGAGCAGTTCTTC	CASSPRAGSPSGAYNEQFF
TRBV7-9	NA	TRBJ2-3	NA	TGTGCCAGCAGCGTTAGCTCGGGCACAGATACGCAGTATTTT	CASSVSSGTDTQYF
TRBV4-1	TRBD1	TRBJ1-6	NA	TGCGCCAGCAGCCAAACCCCCGGGACAGGGGGCCGTAATTCACCCCTCCACTTT	CASSQTPGTGGRNSPLHF
TRBV28	NA	TRBJ2-2	NA	TGTGCCTCGACTACGGGTGCAAGCACCGGGGAGCTGTTTTTT	CASTTGASTGELFF
TRBV28	NA	TRBJ2-3	once	TGTGCCAGCAGTTCAACAAATCTCCCCGATACGCAGTATTTT	CASSSTNLPDTQYF
TRBV19	TRBD2	TRBJ2-1	NA	TGTGCCAGTAGTGGCGGACTAGTGGGTGAGCAGTTCTTC	CASSGGLVGEQFF
TRBV5-1	TRBD2	TRBJ2-7	NA	TGCGCCAGCAGCTTGGTAGCTAGCGGGAGGGCTGAAGATAGGGGCGAGCAGTACTTC	CASSLVASGRAEDRGEQYF
TRBV5-1	TRBD1	TRBJ1-4	NA	TGCGCCAGCAGCTCCGGGACAGGCCAAGAAAAACTGTTTTTT	CASSSGTGQEKLFF
TRBV5-1	TRBD2	TRBJ2-3	NA	TGCGCCAGCAGCTTGGGTTCCAGCGGGAGCGGCACAGATACGCAGTATTTT	CASSLGSSGSGTDTQYF
TRBV6-5	TRBD2	TRBJ2-1	NA	TGTGCCAGCAGTTCCCTTACTAGCGGGAGCAGCAATGAGCAGTTCTTC	CASSSLTSGSSNEQFF
TRBV11-2	NA	TRBJ2-7	NA	TGTGCCAGCAGCTTTACCGGCGGGGAGCAGTACTTC	CASSFTGGEQYF
TRBV7-3	NA	TRBJ2-1	once	TGTGCCAGCAGCTTAACTAGCGACGGGGGTCACAATGAGCAGTTCTTC	CASSLTSDGGHNEQFF
TRBV7-3	NA	TRBJ2-1	NA	TGTGCCAGCAAACAGGAGAGCTCCTACAATGAGCAGTTCTTC	CASKQESSYNEQFF
TRBV9	TRBD2	TRBJ2-2	NA	TGTGCCAGCAGCCTTACCCCCGGGACTAGCGATCTTGCCGGGGAGCTGTTTTTT	CASSLTPGTSDLAGELFF
TRBV12-5	TRBD2	TRBJ2-7	NA	TGTGCTAGTGGTTTCCCCCTAGCGGGAGTTAACCGGGGATGGCGCGAGCAGTACTTC	CASGFPLAGVNRGWREQYF
TRBV7-3	NA	TRBJ2-4	NA	TGTGCCAGCAGCTTAATGGGCGGGACGAAAAACATTCAGTACTTC	CASSLMGGTKNIQYF
TRBV18	NA	TRBJ2-2	NA	TGTGCCAGCTCACCTCGGGTCCCAAACTCGAACACCGGGGAGCTGTTTTTT	CASSPRVPNSNTGELFF
TRBV24-1	TRBD1	TRBJ1-5	NA	TGTGCCACCAGTGGGGGACAGTATAGCAATCAGCCCCAGCATTTT	CATSGGQYSNQPQHF
TRBV12-3/TRBV12-4	TRBD2	TRBJ2-7	NA	TGTGCCAGCAGGACTAGCGGGGGGTACGAGCAGTACTTC	CASRTSGGYEQYF
TRBV29-1	NA	TRBJ1-1	NA	TGCAGCGTTGAAGATCGATGGAGGAACACTGAAGCTTTCTTT	CSVEDRWRNTEAFF
TRBV2	TRBD2	TRBJ2-2	NA	TGTGCCATCCTAATTAGTAGCGGGGACGGGTTCGCGAACACCGGGGAGCTGTTTTTT	CAILISSGDGFANTGELFF
TRBV28	NA	TRBJ2-1	NA	TGTGCCAGCAGCTCTCAGGGGTTAAGGCAGTTCTTC	CASSSQGLRQFF